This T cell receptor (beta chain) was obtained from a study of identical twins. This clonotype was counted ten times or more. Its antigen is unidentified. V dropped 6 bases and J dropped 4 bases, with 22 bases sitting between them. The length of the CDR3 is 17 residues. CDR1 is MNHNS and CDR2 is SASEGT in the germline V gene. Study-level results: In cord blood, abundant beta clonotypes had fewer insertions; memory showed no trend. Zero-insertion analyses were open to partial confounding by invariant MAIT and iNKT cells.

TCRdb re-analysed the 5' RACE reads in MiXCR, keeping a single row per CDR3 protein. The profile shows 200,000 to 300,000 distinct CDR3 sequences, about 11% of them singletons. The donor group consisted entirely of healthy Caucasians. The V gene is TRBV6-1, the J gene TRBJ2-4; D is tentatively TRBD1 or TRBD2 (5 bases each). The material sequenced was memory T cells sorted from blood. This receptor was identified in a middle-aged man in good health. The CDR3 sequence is CASSRGPELAAKNIQYF. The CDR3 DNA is TGTGCCAGCAGCCGGGGCCCTGAGTTGGCGGCGAAAAACATTCAGTACTTC.